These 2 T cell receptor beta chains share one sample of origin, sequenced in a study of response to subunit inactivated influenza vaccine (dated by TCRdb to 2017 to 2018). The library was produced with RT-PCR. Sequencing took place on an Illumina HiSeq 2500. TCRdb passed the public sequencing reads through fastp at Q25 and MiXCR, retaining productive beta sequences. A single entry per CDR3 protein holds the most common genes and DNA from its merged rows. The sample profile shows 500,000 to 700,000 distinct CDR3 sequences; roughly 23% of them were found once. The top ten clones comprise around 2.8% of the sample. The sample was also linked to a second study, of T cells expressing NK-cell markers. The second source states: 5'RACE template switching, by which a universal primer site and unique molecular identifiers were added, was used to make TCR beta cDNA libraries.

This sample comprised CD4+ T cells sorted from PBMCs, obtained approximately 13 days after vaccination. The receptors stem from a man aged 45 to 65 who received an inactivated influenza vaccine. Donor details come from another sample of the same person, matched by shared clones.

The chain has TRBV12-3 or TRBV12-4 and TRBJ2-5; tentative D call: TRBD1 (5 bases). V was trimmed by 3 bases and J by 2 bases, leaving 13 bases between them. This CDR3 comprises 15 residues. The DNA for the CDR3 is TGTGCCAGCAGTTTGAAGGCAGGGTGGCAAGAGACCCAGTACTTC. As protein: CASSLKAGWQETQYF.

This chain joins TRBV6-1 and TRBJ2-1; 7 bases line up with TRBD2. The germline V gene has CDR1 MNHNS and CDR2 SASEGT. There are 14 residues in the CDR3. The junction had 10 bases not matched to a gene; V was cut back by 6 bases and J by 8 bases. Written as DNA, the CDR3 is TGTGCCAGCAGAGCGGGACCCCAAAGGGATGAGCAGTTCTTC. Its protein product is CASRAGPQRDEQFF.